The rows below give T cell receptor beta chains drawn from one sample of a study of control samples from healthy donors and cancer patients. Some clones are missing from TCRdb's copy, which holds only in-frame ones; the method was immunoSEQ multiplex PCR. The sample records about 230,000 clones, over 75% being singletons. The sample taken for sequencing was PBMCs. The receptors derive from a woman aged 55-75 years with lung cancer. Both conserved end residues are part of each CDR3. A D gene is named only where the DNA matches it firmly. Clone size is shown for a subset of rows, as once, few, many or a class of expanded clone.

CDR3 protein	CDR3 DNA	V gene	J gene	D gene	clone size
CASSNKNQPQHF	TGTGCCAGTAGCAATAAAAATCAGCCCCAGCATTTT	TRBV19	TRBJ1-5	-	few
CASSSAGENNSPLHF	TGTGCCAGCAGCTCTGCAGGGGAGAATAATTCACCCCTCCACTTT	TRBV12-1	TRBJ1-6	-	-
CASKGGGKLFF	TGTGCCAGCAAAGGGGGAGGAAAACTGTTTTTT	TRBV27	TRBJ1-4	-	-
CASSPWVANYGYTF	TGTGCCAGCAGCCCCTGGGTAGCTAACTATGGCTACACCTTC	TRBV3-1/TRBV3-2	TRBJ1-2	-	-
CASTRAGGYGEQYF	TGTGCCAGCACTAGGGCGGGGGGTTACGGCGAGCAGTACTTC	TRBV2	TRBJ2-7	TRBD2	-
CSVVWGNTEAFF	TGCAGCGTTGTTTGGGGAAACACTGAAGCTTTCTTT	TRBV29-1	TRBJ1-1	-	-
CASSLQGSSYNEQFF	TGCGCCAGCAGCTTGCAGGGGAGCTCCTACAATGAGCAGTTCTTC	TRBV5-1	TRBJ2-1	-	-
CASSRTGTVNEKLFF	TGTGCCAGCAGCAGGACCGGGACAGTTAATGAAAAACTGTTTTTT	TRBV7-2	TRBJ1-4	TRBD1	few
CASARVPGSSGANVLTF	TGTGCCAGTGCTAGGGTTCCGGGGAGCTCTGGGGCCAACGTCCTGACTTTC	TRBV19	TRBJ2-6	-	-
CASSEGRVAFF	TGTGCCAGCAGTGAGGGCAGGGTGGCTTTCTTT	TRBV25-1	TRBJ1-1	-	-
CASSPYDTNYGYTF	TGTGCCAGCAGCCCCTACGACACGAACTATGGCTACACCTTC	TRBV7-2	TRBJ1-2	-	-
CASRTSSGGSYEQYF	TGTGCCAGCAGAACCTCTAGCGGGGGCTCCTACGAGCAGTACTTC	TRBV2	TRBJ2-7	TRBD2	-
CASSLVLGGQETQYF	TGCGCCAGCAGCTTGGTCCTGGGGGGCCAAGAGACCCAGTACTTC	TRBV5-1	TRBJ2-5	-	few
CASSPDSEKLFF	TGTGCCAGCTCCCCGGACAGTGAAAAACTGTTTTTT	TRBV18	TRBJ1-4	-	-
CASSPGRNTEAFF	TGTGCCAGCAGCCCCGGGAGAAACACTGAAGCTTTCTTT	TRBV7-3	TRBJ1-1	-	-
CASAGSPGSGYTF	TGTGCCAGCGCCGGGTCTCCAGGATCTGGCTACACCTTC	TRBV27	TRBJ1-2	-	few
CASSLPGEGSYEQYF	TGTGCCAGCAGCTTGCCGGGGGAGGGGTCCTACGAGCAGTACTTC	TRBV5-4	TRBJ2-7	TRBD2	-
CASSLTNEETQYF	TGTGCCAGCAGCTTAACAAACGAAGAGACCCAGTACTTC	TRBV5-6	TRBJ2-5	-	-
CASTPNQGTHSPLHF	TGTGCCAGCACACCTAACCAGGGGACCCATTCACCCCTCCACTTT	TRBV6-5	TRBJ1-6	-	-
CAAEWGRNNQPQHF	TGTGCCGCCGAATGGGGGCGAAACAATCAGCCCCAGCATTTT	TRBV6-5	TRBJ1-5	-	-
CASRDGRRSYEQYF	TGTGCCAGCAGAGACGGGAGGAGGTCCTACGAGCAGTACTTC	TRBV6-5	TRBJ2-7	TRBD2	-
CASSPRQGGSQPQHF	TGTGCCAGCAGTCCCCGACAGGGTGGGAGTCAGCCCCAGCATTTT	TRBV27	TRBJ1-5	TRBD1	-
CASSRGQGQETQYF	TGTGCCAGCAGTAGGGGACAGGGCCAAGAGACCCAGTACTTC	TRBV27	TRBJ2-5	TRBD1	-
CASSFPGQGPYEQYF	TGTGCCAGCAGTTTTCCTGGACAGGGACCCTACGAGCAGTACTTC	TRBV28	TRBJ2-7	TRBD1	-
CASSWTGAGDEQYF	TGTGCCAGCTCATGGACAGGGGCCGGGGATGAGCAGTACTTC	TRBV18	TRBJ2-7	TRBD1	once
CASSATGTSVNGTRRDTQYF	TGTGCCAGCAGCGCCACCGGGACTAGCGTCAATGGAACCCGCAGGGATACGCAGTATTTT	TRBV7-3	TRBJ2-3	TRBD2	-
CASSSRTGLNTGELFF	TGTGCCAGCAGCTCTCGGACAGGGTTGAACACCGGGGAGCTGTTTTTT	TRBV7-7	TRBJ2-2	TRBD1	-
CASSLSHTGELFF	TGTGCCAGCAGTTTGTCTCACACCGGGGAGCTGTTTTTT	TRBV12-3/TRBV12-4	TRBJ2-2	-	few
CASSQEYSGNTIYF	TGTGCCAGCAGCCAAGAATATTCTGGAAACACCATATATTTT	TRBV4-2	TRBJ1-3	-	few
CASKNTGGGYTF	TGTGCCAGCAAGAATACAGGGGGAGGCTACACCTTC	TRBV3-1/TRBV3-2	TRBJ1-2	TRBD1	few
CSASTAGPDGYTF	TGCAGTGCTAGTACGGCAGGGCCAGATGGCTACACCTTC	TRBV20-1	TRBJ1-2	-	-
CASSVGRGWETQYF	TGTGCCAGCAGCGTAGGCAGGGGGTGGGAGACCCAGTACTTC	TRBV9	TRBJ2-5	TRBD1	once
CASSDPVGTDTQYF	TGTGCCAGCAGTGACCCCGTCGGCACAGATACGCAGTATTTT	TRBV2	TRBJ2-3	-	-
CASSLEEPDTQYF	TGTGCCAGCTCACTCGAAGAGCCAGATACGCAGTATTTT	TRBV18	TRBJ2-3	-	-
CASSLGLAGDLGGELFF	TGCGCCAGCAGCTTGGGACTAGCGGGAGACCTCGGCGGGGAGCTGTTTTTT	TRBV5-1	TRBJ2-2	TRBD2	-
CSVEEQGIYGYTF	TGCAGCGTTGAGGAACAGGGGATCTATGGCTACACCTTC	TRBV29-1	TRBJ1-2	TRBD1	few
CASSPGNSYNEQFF	TGTGCCAGCAGCCCCGGGAACTCCTACAATGAGCAGTTCTTC	TRBV2	TRBJ2-1	-	-
CSVELGTSYNEQFF	TGCAGCGTTGAACTCGGGACTTCCTACAATGAGCAGTTCTTC	TRBV29-1	TRBJ2-1	-	-
CASSVGVGIYEQYF	TGTGCCAGCAGCGTAGGGGTGGGGATCTACGAGCAGTACTTC	TRBV9	TRBJ2-7	-	-
CASSLEAASSYEQYF	TGCGCCAGCAGCTTGGAGGCGGCGAGCTCCTACGAGCAGTACTTC	TRBV5-1	TRBJ2-7	-	-
CASSLRGNTEAFF	TGTGCCAGCAGCTTAAGAGGGAACACTGAAGCTTTCTTT	TRBV7-9	TRBJ1-1	-	-
CASSLELAGVGTDTQYF	TGCGCCAGCAGCTTGGAACTAGCGGGCGTCGGCACAGATACGCAGTATTTT	TRBV5-1	TRBJ2-3	TRBD2	-
CASSLDRAYNSPLHF	TGTGCCAGCAGCTTAGACAGGGCCTATAATTCACCCCTCCACTTT	TRBV7-8	TRBJ1-6	-	-
CASSFLAGEQYF	-	TRBV27	TRBJ2-7	-	-
CASSPGGIGDTQYF	TGTGCCAGCTCACCAGGGGGAATCGGAGATACGCAGTATTTT	TRBV18	TRBJ2-3	-	-
CASSLSETSSYNEQFF	TGTGCCAGCAGCTTATCCGAGACTAGCAGCTACAATGAGCAGTTCTTC	TRBV11-2	TRBJ2-1	TRBD2	-
CASSMGHNSYEQYF	TGTGCCAGCAGCATGGGACATAACTCCTACGAGCAGTACTTC	TRBV7-6	TRBJ2-7	-	-
CAWSGAGGPNTGELFF	TGTGCCTGGAGTGGAGCGGGAGGGCCGAACACCGGGGAGCTGTTTTTT	TRBV30	TRBJ2-2	TRBD2	-
CASSTRPGVSGYTF	TGTGCCAGCAGTACGCGCCCAGGGGTTTCTGGCTACACCTTC	TRBV28	TRBJ1-2	-	-